This T cell receptor (beta chain) was found in a study of CD8 T cells in ankylosing spondylitis. Findings and limits, study-wide: A TCR beta motif of several highly homologous variants seemed to mark ankylosing spondylitis blood. Some of these motif variants have turned up before, in reports on reactive arthritis synovial fluid and blood. Clones tied to disease were said to be significantly enriched in matched ankylosing spondylitis synovial fluid.

As for this clonotype: The target antigen is unknown.

One entry per CDR3 protein results from TCRdb running MiXCR on the 5' RACE reads. The sample records roughly 670,000 distinct CDR3 sequences, roughly 20% being singletons. In germline, CDR1 is SQVTM, CDR2 ANQGSEA. The CDR3 loop spans 14 amino acids. The V and J ends lost 4 bases and 2 bases respectively, with 15 bases between them. The source is a male donor with ankylosing spondylitis. The material sequenced was blood, either unsorted or a sorted T cell fraction (not recorded which). This chain connects TRBV29-1 to TRBJ2-7, with D tentatively TRBD2 (6 bases). The CDR3 protein is CSVVEAGKTYEQYF. The CDR3 DNA reads TGCAGCGTTGTCGAAGCGGGCAAAACCTACGAGCAGTACTTC.